These T cell receptor beta chains were read from a single sample in a study of preoperative IRX-2 immunotherapy in early breast cancer. Sequenced by immunoSEQ multiplex PCR; TCRdb stores in-frame clones only, minus some. This sample has roughly 99,000 clones; roughly 89% occur once, and the top ten carry over 2%. Sample: tumor tissue, taken after IRX-2 immunotherapy. The receptors derive from a human donor with breast cancer. Both conserved end residues are part of each CDR3. The order of the fields is D gene, clone size, CDR3 length, J gene, V gene, CDR3 protein, CDR3 DNA. The D gene is left open where the match is weak. The listing skips clone size in some rows; elsewhere it reads once, few, many or a size class.

NA	NA	16	TRBJ1-6	TRBV11-3	CASSLDSPGGNSPLHF	TGTGCCAGCAGCTTGGATTCGCCCGGCGGGAATTCACCCCTCCACTTT
NA	once	12	TRBJ1-2	TRBV28	CASLNRAYGYTF	TGTGCCAGCCTCAACCGGGCCTATGGCTACACCTTC
NA	NA	14	TRBJ2-7	TRBV7-4	CTSSLLPSSYEQYF	TGTACCAGCAGCTTACTCCCCAGCTCCTACGAGCAGTACTTC
NA	few	15	TRBJ1-6	TRBV11-3	CASSLGMGLPSPLHF	TGTGCCAGCAGCTTAGGTATGGGGCTTCCTTCACCCCTCCACTTT
TRBD1	NA	15	TRBJ2-7	TRBV28	CASSFLAGGLWEQYF	TGTGCCAGCAGTTTTCTAGCAGGGGGCCTGTGGGAGCAGTACTTC
NA	NA	15	TRBJ1-4	TRBV6-8	CASRRDGGTNEKLFF	TGTGCCAGCAGAAGGGATGGGGGAACTAATGAAAAACTGTTTTTT
TRBD1	few	14	TRBJ2-3	TRBV6-8	CASTRTGGPDTQYF	TGTGCCAGCACTCGGACAGGGGGCCCAGATACGCAGTATTTT
NA	once	14	TRBJ1-3	TRBV19	CASRPTFSGNTIYF	TGTGCCAGTAGACCTACGTTCTCTGGAAACACCATATATTTT
NA	NA	16	TRBJ1-1	TRBV6-8	CASSYSTLQGNTEAFF	TGTGCCAGCAGTTACTCGACTCTCCAGGGGAACACTGAAGCTTTCTTT
TRBD2	NA	16	TRBJ2-5	TRBV7-1	CASSLARTSGVETQYF	TGTGCCAGCAGCTTAGCTAGAACTAGCGGGGTAGAGACCCAGTACTTC
TRBD1	NA	16	TRBJ1-1	TRBV18	CASSPRRGDMNTEAFF	TGTGCCAGCTCACCGCGCAGGGGGGACATGAACACTGAAGCTTTCTTT
TRBD1	few	14	TRBJ2-7	TRBV30	CAWSWSGGRHEQYF	TGTGCCTGGAGTTGGTCAGGGGGACGCCACGAGCAGTACTTC
TRBD1	once	15	TRBJ2-7	TRBV6-8	CASVSGTGTNYEQYF	TGTGCCAGCGTGAGTGGGACAGGGACGAACTACGAGCAGTACTTC
NA	NA	14	TRBJ2-7	TRBV30	CAWRGRDRLYEQYF	TGTGCCTGGAGGGGGAGGGACAGACTCTACGAGCAGTACTTC
NA	NA	16	TRBJ2-7	TRBV19	CASSIDRAPGSYEQYF	TGTGCCAGTAGTATAGATCGGGCCCCGGGATCCTACGAGCAGTACTTC
NA	NA	15	TRBJ2-7	TRBV19	CASSLRRDGTYEQYF	TGTGCCAGTAGTCTCCGACGGGACGGGACCTACGAGCAGTACTTC
NA	NA	15	TRBJ2-7	TRBV28	CASSLPGQANYEQYF	TGTGCCAGCAGTCTCCCTGGCCAGGCCAACTACGAGCAGTACTTC
TRBD2	NA	16	TRBJ2-3	TRBV7-7	CASSLEGTTSTDTQYF	TGTGCCAGCAGCTTAGAAGGGACTACTAGCACAGATACGCAGTATTTT
NA	NA	11	TRBJ1-1	TRBV30	CAWKGYTEAFF	TGTGCCTGGAAGGGTTACACTGAAGCTTTCTTT
NA	NA	14	TRBJ1-2	TRBV15	CATNTGEIKYGYTF	TGTGCCACCAACACCGGGGAGATCAAATATGGCTACACCTTC
NA	NA	16	TRBJ1-2	TRBV28	CASSLIEGPLGYGYTF	TGTGCCAGCAGTTTGATTGAGGGACCCTTGGGCTATGGCTACACCTTC
NA	NA	12	TRBJ1-1	TRBV29-1	CSVGSTNTEAFF	TGCAGCGTTGGAAGCACGAACACTGAAGCTTTCTTT
NA	few	13	TRBJ2-7	TRBV6-8	CASSLRVTDEQYF	TGTGCCAGCAGTCTCAGGGTAACCGACGAGCAGTACTTC
NA	NA	15	TRBJ2-1	TRBV9	CASRNSGSPGDEQFF	TGTGCCAGCAGGAACTCGGGATCTCCGGGGGATGAGCAGTTCTTC
NA	NA	14	TRBJ1-5	TRBV6-8	CASSPNDRNQPQHF	TGTGCCAGCAGTCCTAATGACAGGAATCAGCCCCAGCATTTT
NA	NA	13	TRBJ1-1	TRBV30	CAWSAYRTTEAFF	TGTGCCTGGAGTGCATATAGAACCACTGAAGCTTTCTTT
NA	NA	14	TRBJ1-5	TRBV19	CASSPPGMWEPQHF	TGTGCCAGTAGTCCCCCCGGCATGTGGGAGCCCCAGCATTTT
NA	NA	17	TRBJ1-2	TRBV19	CASSTSYGGRVQDGYTF	TGTGCCAGTAGTACCTCCTATGGAGGGAGGGTTCAAGATGGCTACACCTTC